This passage covers 13 T cell receptor beta chains from one sample sequenced in a study of blood T cell repertoires in COVID-19. Profiled with immunoSEQ multiplex PCR; TCRdb holds only in-frame clones, not every one. Of over 150,000 clones in the sample, around 84% were seen once. Material for sequencing was peripheral blood. The receptors stem from a man aged 40-49 years with active or convalescent COVID-19.

V gene TRBV5-1 combines with J gene TRBJ2-7; TRBD1 matches 9 bases. The CDR3 sequence is 15 residues long. With 4 bases clipped from V and 0 bases from J, the junction kept 5 bases outside the gene matches. The germline gives CDR1 SGHRS, CDR2 YFSETQ. The CDR3 here is CASSPGTGSSYEQYF. CDR3 nucleotides: TGCGCCAGCAGCCCCGGGACAGGGAGCTCCTACGAGCAGTACTTC.

V gene TRBV3-1 (or the pseudogene TRBV3-2) combines with J gene TRBJ2-3, with TRBD1 as a possible D gene (6 bases). The CDR3 covers 16 residues. The germline V gene encodes CDR1 LGHDT and CDR2 YNNKEL (reference sequence). The V gene lost 0 bases and the J gene lost 2 bases, with 12 bases spanning the gap. CDR3 DNA sequence: TGTGCCAGCAGCCAAGATATAGGGGGTATCACAGATACGCAGTATTTT. Residues: CASSQDIGGITDTQYF.

The J gene is TRBJ1-4, the V gene TRBV9, with unresolved D. The germline V and J ends were trimmed by 3 bases and 1 base, with 7 bases remaining between them. The CDR3 sequence is 14 residues long. Germline V CDR1 and CDR2: SGDLS, YYNGEE. The CDR3 DNA reads TGTGCCAGCAGCGCTACAGTAACTAATGAAAAACTGTTTTTT. Translated: CASSATVTNEKLFF. The variable domain in full, with the rest retrieved from reference TRBV9 and TRBJ1-4, is DSGVTQTPKHLITATGQRVTLRCSPRSGDLSVYWYQQSLDQGLQFLIQYYNGEERAKGNILERFSAQQFPDLHSELNLSSLELGDSALYFCASSATVTNEKLFFGSGTQLSVL.

The sample holds a few counts of this clone. The V gene is TRBV5-4, the J gene TRBJ2-1, with D perhaps TRBD1 (5 bases). CDR1 SGHNT and CDR2 YYREEE come from the germline V gene (reference sequence). The CDR3 runs 13 residues. Trimming stripped 0 bases from V and 6 bases from J, with 7 bases between. CDR3 in DNA: TGTGCCAGCAGCTTGGAGCAGGGCAATGAGCAGTTCTTC. It codes for CASSLEQGNEQFF.

J is TRBJ1-4 and V is TRBV12-3 or TRBV12-4; no definite D call. Deletions cut 3 bases from V and 4 bases from J, with 6 bases between. This CDR3 region has 13 residues. The CDR3 loop is CASSFKSNEKLFF. The CDR3 region has the DNA TGTGCCAGCAGTTTTAAGAGTAATGAAAAACTGTTTTTT.

This chain joins TRBV25-1 and TRBJ1-5; D is perhaps TRBD1 (5 bases). The CDR3 runs 18 residues. Trimming shortened V by 1 base and J by 3 bases, and 19 bases separated the two germline ends. The germline V gene has CDR1 MGHDK and CDR2 SYGVNS. The CDR3 spells CASSEFSLWNRPNQPQHF. In nucleotides, the CDR3 is TGTGCCAGCAGTGAATTTAGTTTGTGGAACAGGCCCAATCAGCCCCAGCATTTT. The whole variable domain, remainder taken from reference TRBV25-1 and TRBJ1-5, is EADIYQTPRYLVIGTGKKITLECSQTMGHDKMYWYQQDPGMELHLIHYSYGVNSTEKGDLSSESTVSRIRTEHFPLTLESARPSHTSQYLCASSEFSLWNRPNQPQHFGDGTRLSIL.

This rearrangement joins TRBV5-5 to TRBJ1-2; 9 bases match TRBD1. The CDR3 totals 14 residues. CDR1 is SGHKS, CDR2 YYEKEE, per germline (reference sequence). V trimming: 0 bases; J trimming: 7 bases; junction bases outside the gene matches: 4. The DNA of the CDR3 is TGTGCCAGCAGCTTGGACAGGGGGCCTAGTGGCTACACCTTC. Its protein is CASSLDRGPSGYTF.

The rearrangement joins TRBV2 to TRBJ1-1; TRBD1 agrees at 9 bases. The V and J ends lost 0 bases and 0 bases, in that order; junction bases with no gene match: 5. Germline lookup yields CDR1 SNHLY and CDR2 FYNNEI. The CDR3 runs to 17 residues. The CDR3 nucleotides read TGTGCCAGCAGTGAAGCAAGGACAGGGGCGCTGAACACTGAAGCTTTCTTT. Its translation: CASSEARTGALNTEAFF.

This clone showed up just a few times. The chain couples TRBV6-2 or TRBV6-3 to TRBJ2-2; D possibly corresponds to TRBD1 (6 bases). Germline V gives CDR1 MNHEY, CDR2 SVGEGT. The germline V and J ends were trimmed by 4 bases and 4 bases, with 7 bases remaining between them. The CDR3 loop spans 13 amino acids. CDR3 sequence (DNA): TGTGCCAGCAGTTTACAGGGCACCGGGGAGCTGTTTTTT. Its translation is CASSLQGTGELFF.

Remarks on this clone: Other DNA sequences from this sample encode an identical CDR3 as well. This CDR3 reads CASRTQGGGYTF. The CDR3 bases are TGTGCCAGCAGAACACAGGGGGGCGGCTACACCTTC. The chain combines TRBV12-3 or TRBV12-4 with TRBJ1-2, with 8 bases lining up with TRBD1. V shed 6 bases and J 8 bases; nucleotides not matched to a gene: 5. The CDR3 is made up of 12 amino acids.

J is TRBJ1-3 and V is TRBV11-3; no clear D. This CDR3 spans 15 amino acids. V lost 3 bases and J lost 1, with 10 bases in between. CDR1 is SGHNT and CDR2 is YENEEA in the germline V gene. The CDR3 loop reads CASSFSRWSGNTIYF. CDR3 nucleotides: TGTGCCAGCAGCTTTTCCAGGTGGTCTGGAAACACCATATATTTT.

CDR3 protein: CASSSFQGVRNYGYTF. The CDR3 DNA is TGTGCCAGCAGCTCTTTTCAGGGGGTGAGGAACTATGGCTACACCTTC. The genes are TRBV7-2 and TRBJ1-2, with TRBD1 identical over 7 bases. J gave up 2 bases and V 4 bases, and 10 bases lay outside the gene matches. This CDR3 has 16 amino acids. Germline CDR1 reads SGHTA; CDR2 reads FQGNSA.

The chain is built from TRBV7-9 and TRBJ2-7; TRBD1 might be the D (5 bases). V gave up 2 bases and J gave up 5 bases, with 10 bases separating them. Germline V gene data show CDR1 as SEHNR and CDR2 as FQNEAQ (reference sequence). This CDR3 is 13 amino acids long. The CDR3 here is CASSLSAGNEQYF. The CDR3 coding sequence is TGTGCCAGCAGCTTATCCGCAGGGAACGAGCAGTACTTC.